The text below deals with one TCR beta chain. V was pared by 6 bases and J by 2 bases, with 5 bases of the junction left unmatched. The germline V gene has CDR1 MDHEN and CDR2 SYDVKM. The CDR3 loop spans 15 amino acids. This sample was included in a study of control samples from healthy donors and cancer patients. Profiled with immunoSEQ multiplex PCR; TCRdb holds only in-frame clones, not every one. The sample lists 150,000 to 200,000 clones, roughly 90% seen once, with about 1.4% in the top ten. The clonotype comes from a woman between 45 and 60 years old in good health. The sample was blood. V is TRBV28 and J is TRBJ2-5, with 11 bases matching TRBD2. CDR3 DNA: TGTGCCAGCAGCCCGGGACTAGCGGAGCAAGAGACCCAGTACTTC. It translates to CASSPGLAEQETQYF.